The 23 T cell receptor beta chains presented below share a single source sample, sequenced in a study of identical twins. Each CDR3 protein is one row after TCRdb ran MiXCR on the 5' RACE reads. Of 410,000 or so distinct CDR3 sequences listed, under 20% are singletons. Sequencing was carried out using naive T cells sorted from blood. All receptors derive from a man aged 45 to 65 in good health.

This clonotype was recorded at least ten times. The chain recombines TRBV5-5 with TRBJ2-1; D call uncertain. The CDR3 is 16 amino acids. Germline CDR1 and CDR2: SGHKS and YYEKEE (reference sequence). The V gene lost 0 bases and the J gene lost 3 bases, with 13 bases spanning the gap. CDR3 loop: CASSLGGALFYNEQFF. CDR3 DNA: TGTGCCAGCAGCTTGGGTGGTGCGCTCTTCTACAATGAGCAGTTCTTC.

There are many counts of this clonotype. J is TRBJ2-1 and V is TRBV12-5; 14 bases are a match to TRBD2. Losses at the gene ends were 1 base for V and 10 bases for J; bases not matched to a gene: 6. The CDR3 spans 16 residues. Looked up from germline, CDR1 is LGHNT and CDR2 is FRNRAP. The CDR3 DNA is TGTGCTAGTGGTTTGGGGGGACTAGCGGGAGTTGGGGAGCAGTTCTTC. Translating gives CASGLGGLAGVGEQFF.

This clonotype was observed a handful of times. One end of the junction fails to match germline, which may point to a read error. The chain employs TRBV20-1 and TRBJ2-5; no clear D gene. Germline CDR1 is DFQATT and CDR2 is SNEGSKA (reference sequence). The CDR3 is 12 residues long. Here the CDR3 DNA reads TGCAGTCCTAGAATGGGTCAAGAGACCCAGTACTTC. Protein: CSPRMGQETQYF.

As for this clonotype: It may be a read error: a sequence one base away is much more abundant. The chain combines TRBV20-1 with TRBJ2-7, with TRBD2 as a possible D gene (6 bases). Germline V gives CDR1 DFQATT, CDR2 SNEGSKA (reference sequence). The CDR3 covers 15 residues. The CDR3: CSATDQREIAYELYF. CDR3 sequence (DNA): TGCAGTGCTACCGATCAACGGGAGATAGCCTACGAGCTGTACTTC.

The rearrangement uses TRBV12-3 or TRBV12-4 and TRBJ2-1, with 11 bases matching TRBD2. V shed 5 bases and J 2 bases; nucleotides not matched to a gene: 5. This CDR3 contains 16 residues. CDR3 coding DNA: TGTGCCAGCAGTCTGACTAGCGGGGCTACCTACAATGAGCAGTTCTTC. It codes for CASSLTSGATYNEQFF.

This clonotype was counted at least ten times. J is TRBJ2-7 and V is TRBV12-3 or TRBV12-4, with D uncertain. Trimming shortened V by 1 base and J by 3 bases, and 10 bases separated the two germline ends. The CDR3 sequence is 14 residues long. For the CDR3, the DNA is TGTGCCAGCAGTTTAGGGCAGTCCTTCTACGAGCAGTACTTC. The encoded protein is CASSLGQSFYEQYF.

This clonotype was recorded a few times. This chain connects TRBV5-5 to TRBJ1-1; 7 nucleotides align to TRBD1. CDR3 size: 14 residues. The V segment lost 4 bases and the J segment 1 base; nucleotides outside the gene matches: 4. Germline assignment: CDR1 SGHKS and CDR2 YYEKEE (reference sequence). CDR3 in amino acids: CASSRGTANTEAFF. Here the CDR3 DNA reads TGTGCCAGCAGCCGCGGGACAGCGAACACTGAAGCTTTCTTT.

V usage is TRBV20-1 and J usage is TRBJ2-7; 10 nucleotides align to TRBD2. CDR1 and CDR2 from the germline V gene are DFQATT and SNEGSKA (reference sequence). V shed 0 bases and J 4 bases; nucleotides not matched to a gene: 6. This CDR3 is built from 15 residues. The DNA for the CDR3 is TGCAGTGCTAGAGATCCTAGCGGGAGAGGGTACGAGCAGTACTTC. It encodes CSARDPSGRGYEQYF.

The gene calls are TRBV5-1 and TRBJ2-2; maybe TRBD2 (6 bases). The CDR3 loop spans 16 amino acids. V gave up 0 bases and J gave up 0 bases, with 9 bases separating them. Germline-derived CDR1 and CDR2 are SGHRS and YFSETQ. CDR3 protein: CASSLAAGPNTGELFF. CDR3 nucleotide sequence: TGCGCCAGCAGCTTGGCTGCGGGGCCGAACACCGGGGAGCTGTTTTTT.

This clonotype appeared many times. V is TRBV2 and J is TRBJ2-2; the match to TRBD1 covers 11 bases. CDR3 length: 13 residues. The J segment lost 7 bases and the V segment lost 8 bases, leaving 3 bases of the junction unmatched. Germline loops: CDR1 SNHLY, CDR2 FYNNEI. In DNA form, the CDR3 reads TGTGCCAGCGGACAGGGGGCGAACGGGGAGCTGTTTTTT. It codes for CASGQGANGELFF.

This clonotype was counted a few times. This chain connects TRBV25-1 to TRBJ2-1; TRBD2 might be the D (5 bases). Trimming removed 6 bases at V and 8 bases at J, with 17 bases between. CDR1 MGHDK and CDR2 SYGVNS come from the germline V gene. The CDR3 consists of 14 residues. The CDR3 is CASSQWTERDEQFF. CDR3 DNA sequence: TGTGCCAGCAGCCAATGGACCGAGAGGGATGAGCAGTTCTTC. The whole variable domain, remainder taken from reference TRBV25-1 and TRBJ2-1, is EADIYQTPRYLVIGTGKKITLECSQTMGHDKMYWYQQDPGMELHLIHYSYGVNSTEKGDLSSESTVSRIRTEHFPLTLESARPSHTSQYLCASSQWTERDEQFFGPGTRLTVL.

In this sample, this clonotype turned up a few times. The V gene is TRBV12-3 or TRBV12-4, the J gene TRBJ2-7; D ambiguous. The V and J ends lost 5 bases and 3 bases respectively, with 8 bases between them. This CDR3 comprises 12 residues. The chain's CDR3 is CASSHDVYEQYF. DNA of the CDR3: TGTGCCAGCAGTCACGACGTCTACGAGCAGTACTTC.

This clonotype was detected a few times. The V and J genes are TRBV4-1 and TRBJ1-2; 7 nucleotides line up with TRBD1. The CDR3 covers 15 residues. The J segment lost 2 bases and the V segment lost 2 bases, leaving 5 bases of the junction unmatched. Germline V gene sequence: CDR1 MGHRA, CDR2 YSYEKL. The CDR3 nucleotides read TGCGCCAGCAGCCAACTTACAGGGGTAAACTATGGCTACACCTTC. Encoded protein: CASSQLTGVNYGYTF.

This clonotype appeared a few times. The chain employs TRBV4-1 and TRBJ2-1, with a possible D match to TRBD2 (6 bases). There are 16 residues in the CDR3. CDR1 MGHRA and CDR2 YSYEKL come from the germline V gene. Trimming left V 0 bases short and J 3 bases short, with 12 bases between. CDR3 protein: CASSQDHRGIYNEQFF. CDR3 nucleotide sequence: TGCGCCAGCAGCCAAGATCACCGGGGGATCTACAATGAGCAGTTCTTC.

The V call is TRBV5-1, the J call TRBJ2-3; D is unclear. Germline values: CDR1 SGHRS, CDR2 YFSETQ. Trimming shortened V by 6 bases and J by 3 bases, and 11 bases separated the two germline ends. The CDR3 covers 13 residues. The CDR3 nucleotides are TGCGCCAGCACCACTACTCAAACAGATACGCAGTATTTT. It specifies CASTTTQTDTQYF.

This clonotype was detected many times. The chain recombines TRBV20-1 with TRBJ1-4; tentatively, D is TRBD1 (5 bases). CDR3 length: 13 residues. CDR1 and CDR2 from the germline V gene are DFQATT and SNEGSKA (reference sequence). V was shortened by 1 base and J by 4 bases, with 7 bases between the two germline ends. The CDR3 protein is CSARGGNNEKLFF. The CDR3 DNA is TGCAGTGCTAGAGGGGGGAATAATGAAAAACTGTTTTTT.

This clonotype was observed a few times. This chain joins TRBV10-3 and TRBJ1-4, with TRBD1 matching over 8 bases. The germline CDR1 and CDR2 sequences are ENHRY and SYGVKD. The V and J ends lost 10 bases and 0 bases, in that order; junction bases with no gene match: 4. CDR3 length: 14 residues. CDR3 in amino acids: CATGQGATNEKLFF. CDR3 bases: TGTGCCACCGGACAGGGCGCAACTAATGAAAAACTGTTTTTT.

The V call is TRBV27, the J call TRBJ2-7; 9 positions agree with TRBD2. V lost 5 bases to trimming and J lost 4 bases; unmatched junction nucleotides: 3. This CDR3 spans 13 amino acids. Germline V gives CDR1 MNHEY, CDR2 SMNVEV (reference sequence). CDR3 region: CASSAGGQYEQYF. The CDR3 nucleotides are TGTGCCAGCAGTGCGGGGGGGCAATACGAGCAGTACTTC.

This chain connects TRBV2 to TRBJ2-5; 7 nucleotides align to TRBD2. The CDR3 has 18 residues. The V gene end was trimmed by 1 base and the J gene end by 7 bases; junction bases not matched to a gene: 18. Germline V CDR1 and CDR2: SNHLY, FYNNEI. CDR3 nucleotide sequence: TGTGCCAGCAGTGAAGAGAAAATCGGACTAGTGATTGAATTGACCCAGTACTTC. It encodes CASSEEKIGLVIELTQYF.

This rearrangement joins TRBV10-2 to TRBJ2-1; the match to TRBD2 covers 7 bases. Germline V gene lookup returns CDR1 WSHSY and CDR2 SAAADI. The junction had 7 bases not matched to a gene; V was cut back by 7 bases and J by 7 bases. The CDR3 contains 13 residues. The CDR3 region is CASTWDYWNEQFF. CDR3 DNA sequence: TGCGCCAGCACTTGGGACTATTGGAATGAGCAGTTCTTC.

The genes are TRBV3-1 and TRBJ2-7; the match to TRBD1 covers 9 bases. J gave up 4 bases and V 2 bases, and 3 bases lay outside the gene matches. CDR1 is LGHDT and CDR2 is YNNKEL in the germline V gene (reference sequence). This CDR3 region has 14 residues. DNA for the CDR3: TGTGCCAGCAGCCAACCGACAGGGGGGTACGAGCAGTACTTC. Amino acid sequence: CASSQPTGGYEQYF.

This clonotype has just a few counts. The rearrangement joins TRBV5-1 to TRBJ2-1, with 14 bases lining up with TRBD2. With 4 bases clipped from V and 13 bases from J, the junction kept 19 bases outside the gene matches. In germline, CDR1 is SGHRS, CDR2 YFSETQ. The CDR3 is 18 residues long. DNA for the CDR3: TGCGCCAGCAGCCTGGTAGGGACTAGCGGGAGCCTAAGGGAGAACCAGTTCTTC. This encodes CASSLVGTSGSLRENQFF.

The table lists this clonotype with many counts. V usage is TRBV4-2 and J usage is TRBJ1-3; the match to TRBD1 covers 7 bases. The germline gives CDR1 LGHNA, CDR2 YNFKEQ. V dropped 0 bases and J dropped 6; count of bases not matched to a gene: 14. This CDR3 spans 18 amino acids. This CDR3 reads CASSQEVVAGGMANTIYF. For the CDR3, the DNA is TGTGCCAGCAGCCAAGAGGTGGTGGCAGGGGGAATGGCAAACACCATATATTTT.